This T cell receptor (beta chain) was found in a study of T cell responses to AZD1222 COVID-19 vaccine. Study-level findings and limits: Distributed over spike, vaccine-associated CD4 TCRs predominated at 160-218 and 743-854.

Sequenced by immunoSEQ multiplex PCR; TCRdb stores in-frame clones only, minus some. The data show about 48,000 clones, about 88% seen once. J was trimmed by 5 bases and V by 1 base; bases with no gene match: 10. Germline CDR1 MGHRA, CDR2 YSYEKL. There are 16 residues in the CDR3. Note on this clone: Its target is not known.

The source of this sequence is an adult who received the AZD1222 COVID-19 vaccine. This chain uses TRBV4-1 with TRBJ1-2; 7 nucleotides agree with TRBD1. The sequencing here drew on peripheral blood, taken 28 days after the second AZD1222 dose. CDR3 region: CASSQGPDRVTYGYTF. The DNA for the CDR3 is TGCGCCAGCAGCCAAGGCCCCGACAGGGTTACTTATGGCTACACCTTC.